The 7 T cell receptor beta chains in this list originate from one sample, sequenced in a study of shared clonotypes between healthy human individuals. TCRdb's table, derived via immunoSEQ multiplex PCR, lists solely in-frame clones and lacks some. The repertoire has about 1.1 million clones, 70% to 80% of them found once; the top ten carry 0.7% to 0.95%. The sample taken for sequencing was memory CD4+ T cells from PBMCs. The subset here: CD45RA-negative fraction. The receptors derive from a man younger than 30 in good health. Some clones in this sample may be carry-over from other donors' samples.

The V call is TRBV29-1, the J call TRBJ2-3; 11 nucleotides align to TRBD2. Germline-derived CDR1 and CDR2 are SQVTM and ANQGSEA. Trimming at V came to 3 bases and at J to 0 bases, leaving 14 bases not matched to a gene. This CDR3 has 19 residues. The CDR3 sequence is CSVDRPGLAGWTSTDTQYF. In DNA, the CDR3 is TGCAGCGTTGATCGTCCTGGACTAGCGGGTTGGACTAGCACAGATACGCAGTATTTT.

This chain joins TRBV2 and TRBJ1-5, with D maybe TRBD1 (6 bases). CDR3 size: 13 residues. Germline V gene data show CDR1 as SNHLY and CDR2 as FYNNEI. Deletions cut 11 bases from V and 10 bases from J, with 21 bases between. CDR3 residues: CAGQSGERSPQHF. CDR3 nucleotides: TGTGCCGGACAGTCGGGCGAAAGGTCTCCCCAGCATTTT.

J is TRBJ2-1 and V is TRBV7-2; 9 positions match TRBD1. The germline CDR1 and CDR2 sequences are SGHTA and FQGNSA. V lost 3 bases, J lost 6 bases, and 9 bases stayed unmatched. The CDR3 sequence is 16 residues long. The DNA of the CDR3 is TGTGCCAGCAGCTTCCACAGACAGGGGGTCGGCAATGAGCAGTTCTTC. This sequence encodes CASSFHRQGVGNEQFF.

This clone was seen at least ten times. The chain uses TRBV5-4 and TRBJ2-7, with TRBD1 matching 8 bases. The CDR3 totals 13 residues. The V and J ends lost 4 bases and 5 bases, in that order; junction bases with no gene match: 5. From germline, CDR1 is SGHNT and CDR2 YYREEE (reference sequence). As DNA, the CDR3 is TGTGCCAGCAGCCGACAGGGGCAGGACGAGCAGTACTTC. It codes for CASSRQGQDEQYF.

CDR3 sequence: CASSLQTRLDEQFF. CDR3 nucleotide sequence: TGTGCCAGCAGCTTGCAGACTAGACTCGATGAGCAGTTCTTC. The chain is built from TRBV7-9 and TRBJ2-1, with D maybe TRBD2 (6 bases). There are 14 residues in the CDR3. Germline lookup yields CDR1 SEHNR and CDR2 FQNEAQ (reference sequence). V lost 3 bases and J lost 8, with 14 bases in between.

As concerns this clone: A read error is possible here, since a much larger clone lies one base away. The chain carries TRBV7-2 and TRBJ1-3; D gene uncertain. Germline CDR1 and CDR2: SGHTA and FQGNSA. This CDR3 spans 13 amino acids. V was clipped by 1 base and J by 0 bases, with 1 base between them. CDR3 region: CASSLVSGNTIYF. The CDR3 bases are TGTGCCAGCAGCTTAGTCTCTGGAAACACCATATATTTT.

The V call is TRBV29-1, the J call TRBJ2-3, with 8 bases aligning to TRBD2. Germline V gene data show CDR1 as SQVTM and CDR2 as ANQGSEA. Trimming removed 6 bases from V and 0 bases from J; junction bases left unmatched: 8. The CDR3 is 15 amino acids. CDR3 loop: CSVRGLAESTDTQYF. DNA for the CDR3: TGCAGCGTCAGAGGACTAGCCGAGAGCACAGATACGCAGTATTTT.